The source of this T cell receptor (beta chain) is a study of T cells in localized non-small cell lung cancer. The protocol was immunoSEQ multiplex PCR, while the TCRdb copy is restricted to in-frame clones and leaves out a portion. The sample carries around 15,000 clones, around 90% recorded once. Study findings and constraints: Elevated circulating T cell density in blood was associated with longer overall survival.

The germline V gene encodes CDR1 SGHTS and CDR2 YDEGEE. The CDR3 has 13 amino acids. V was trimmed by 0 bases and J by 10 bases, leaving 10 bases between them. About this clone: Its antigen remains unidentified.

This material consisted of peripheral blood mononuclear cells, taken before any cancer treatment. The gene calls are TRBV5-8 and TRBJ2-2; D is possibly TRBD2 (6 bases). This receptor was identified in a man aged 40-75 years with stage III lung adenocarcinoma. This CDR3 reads CASSLAGVQELFF. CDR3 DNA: TGTGCCAGCAGCTTGGCGGGGGTACAGGAGCTGTTTTTT.